This T cell receptor beta chain was sequenced in a study of metastatic and nonmetastatic thyroid tumors. Study in general: Peripheral blood and tumor or nodule samples from malignant and benign thyroid patients were compared.

Using MiXCR, TCRdb reanalyzed the PCR reads. The data show approximately 21,000 clones, around 17% seen once. Germline loops: CDR1 SGDLS, CDR2 YYNGEE. There are 18 residues in the CDR3. With V trimmed by 0 bases and J by 0 bases, 8 bases remained unmatched. Thyroid surgery was performed in patients who had received no treatment beforehand. This clone appeared many times. The clonotype was recovered from a male donor with papillary thyroid cancer or a benign thyroid nodule (not recorded which). Some clones in this sample may be carry-over from other donors' samples. Sample: blood. The chain joins TRBV9 to TRBJ2-3; 9 positions agree with TRBD2. The DNA for the CDR3 is TGTGCCAGCAGCGTAGGACTAGCGGTGACAGCTAGCACAGATACGCAGTATTTT. This encodes CASSVGLAVTASTDTQYF.